What follows is one T cell receptor (beta chain) and its context. This record belongs to a study of control samples from healthy donors and cancer patients. Assay used: immunoSEQ multiplex PCR; TCRdb lists only in-frame clones, some missing. The profile shows approximately 170,000 clones, about 94% of them singletons. The germline gives CDR1 SGDLS, CDR2 YYNGEE. The CDR3 contains 12 residues. V was shortened by 5 bases and J by 7 bases, with 10 bases between the two germline ends. The rearrangement links TRBV9 to TRBJ2-1; D ambiguous. The TCR sequence derives from a woman aged 25 to 45 in good health. The sample taken for sequencing was blood. CDR3 amino acids: CASRGTGNEQFF. The DNA for the CDR3 is TGTGCCAGCAGAGGAACTGGTAATGAGCAGTTCTTC. The variable domain in full, with the rest retrieved from reference TRBV9 and TRBJ2-1, is DSGVTQTPKHLITATGQRVTLRCSPRSGDLSVYWYQQSLDQGLQFLIQYYNGEERAKGNILERFSAQQFPDLHSELNLSSLELGDSALYFCASRGTGNEQFFGPGTRLTVL.